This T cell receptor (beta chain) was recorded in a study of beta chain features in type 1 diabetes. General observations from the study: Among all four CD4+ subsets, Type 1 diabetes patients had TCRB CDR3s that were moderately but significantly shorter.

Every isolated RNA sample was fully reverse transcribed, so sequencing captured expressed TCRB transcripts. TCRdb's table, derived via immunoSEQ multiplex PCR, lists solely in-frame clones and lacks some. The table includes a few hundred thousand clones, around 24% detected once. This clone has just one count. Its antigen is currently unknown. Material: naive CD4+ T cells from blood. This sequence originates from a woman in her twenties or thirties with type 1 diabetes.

This CDR3 is CASSLGLAGGYNEQFF. Written as DNA, the CDR3 is TGCGCCAGCAGCTTGGGACTAGCGGGAGGGTACAATGAGCAGTTCTTC. This chain joins TRBV5-1 and TRBJ2-1; 14 nucleotides match TRBD2. Unmatched junction bases numbered 0, after V lost 0 bases and J lost 4 bases. This CDR3 spans 16 amino acids. Per germline, CDR1 SGHRS and CDR2 YFSETQ.